This T cell receptor beta chain comes out of a study of T cells in localized non-small cell lung cancer. In germline, CDR1 is LNHDA, CDR2 SQIVND (reference sequence). The CDR3 covers 14 residues. The V and J ends lost 5 bases and 5 bases, in that order; junction bases with no gene match: 7. Profiling relied on immunoSEQ multiplex PCR, and the TCRdb table lists in-frame clones only, not all of them. The sample includes roughly 1,900 clones, 24% of them seen just once. This clone was counted a few times. The rearrangement uses TRBV19 and TRBJ1-1, with 8 bases that match TRBD1. This receptor was obtained from a female donor over 55 with stage II squamous cell lung carcinoma. Material: lung tumor tissue, obtained before any cancer treatment. The CDR3 bases are TGTGCCAGTAGTCCAGGACAGGGCTGGACTGAAGCTTTCTTT. Translating gives CASSPGQGWTEAFF. The full variable domain, in which reference TRBV19 and TRBJ1-1 provide the parts outside the CDR3, is DGGITQSPKYLFRKEGQNVTLSCEQNLNHDAMYWYRQDPGQGLRLIYYSQIVNDFQKGDIAEGYSVSREKKESFPLTVTSAQKNPTAFYLCASSPGQGWTEAFFGQGTRLTVV.